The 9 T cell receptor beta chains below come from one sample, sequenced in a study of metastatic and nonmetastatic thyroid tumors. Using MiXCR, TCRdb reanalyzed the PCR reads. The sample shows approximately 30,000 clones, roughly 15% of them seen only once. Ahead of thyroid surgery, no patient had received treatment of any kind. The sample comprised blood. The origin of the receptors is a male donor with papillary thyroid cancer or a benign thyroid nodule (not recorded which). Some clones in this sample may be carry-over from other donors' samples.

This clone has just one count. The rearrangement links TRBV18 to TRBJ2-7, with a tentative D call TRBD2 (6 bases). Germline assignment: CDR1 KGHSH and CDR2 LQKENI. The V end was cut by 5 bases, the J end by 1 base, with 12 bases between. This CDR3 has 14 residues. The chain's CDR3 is CASSVGGISYEQYF. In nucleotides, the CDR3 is TGTGCCAGCTCAGTTGGCGGGATTTCCTACGAGCAGTACTTC.

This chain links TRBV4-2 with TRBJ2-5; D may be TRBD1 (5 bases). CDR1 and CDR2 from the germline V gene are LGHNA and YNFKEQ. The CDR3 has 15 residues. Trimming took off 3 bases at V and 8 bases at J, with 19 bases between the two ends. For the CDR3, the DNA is TGTGCCAGCAGCCACCTGGACACTACCAAGAATACCCAGTACTTC. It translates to CASSHLDTTKNTQYF.

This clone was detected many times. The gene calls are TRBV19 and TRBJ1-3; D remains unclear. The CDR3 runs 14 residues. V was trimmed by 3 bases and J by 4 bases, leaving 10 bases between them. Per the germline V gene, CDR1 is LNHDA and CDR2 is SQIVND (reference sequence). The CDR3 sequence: CASSMSVGGNTIYF. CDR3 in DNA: TGTGCCAGTAGTATGAGCGTGGGGGGAAACACCATATATTTT.

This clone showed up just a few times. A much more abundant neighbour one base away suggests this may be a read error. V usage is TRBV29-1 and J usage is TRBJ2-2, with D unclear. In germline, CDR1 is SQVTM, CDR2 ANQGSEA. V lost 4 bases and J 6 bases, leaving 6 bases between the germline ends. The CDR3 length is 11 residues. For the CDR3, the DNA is TGCAGCGTTGGGTGTCCCGGGGAGCTGTTTTTT. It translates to CSVGCPGELFF.

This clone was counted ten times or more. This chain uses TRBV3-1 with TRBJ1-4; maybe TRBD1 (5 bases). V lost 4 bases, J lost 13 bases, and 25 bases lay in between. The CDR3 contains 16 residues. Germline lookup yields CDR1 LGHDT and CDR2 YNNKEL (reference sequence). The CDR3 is CASSRRSGLESSGLFF. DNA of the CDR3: TGTGCCAGCAGCCGTAGGTCAGGGCTGGAATCTTCGGGACTGTTTTTT.

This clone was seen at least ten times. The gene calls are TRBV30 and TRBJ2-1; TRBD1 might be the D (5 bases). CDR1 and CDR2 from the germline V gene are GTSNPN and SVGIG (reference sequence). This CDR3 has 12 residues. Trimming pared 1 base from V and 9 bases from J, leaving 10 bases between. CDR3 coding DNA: TGTGCCTGGAGTGCAGGGTTCGCTGAGCAGTTCTTC. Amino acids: CAWSAGFAEQFF.

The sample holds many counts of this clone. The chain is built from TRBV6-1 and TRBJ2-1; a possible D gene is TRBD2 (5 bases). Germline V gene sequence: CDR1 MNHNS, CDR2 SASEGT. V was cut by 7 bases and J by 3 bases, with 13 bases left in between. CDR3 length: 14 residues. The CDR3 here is CASTITRNYNEQFF. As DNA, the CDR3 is TGTGCCAGCACCATCACTAGGAACTACAATGAGCAGTTCTTC.

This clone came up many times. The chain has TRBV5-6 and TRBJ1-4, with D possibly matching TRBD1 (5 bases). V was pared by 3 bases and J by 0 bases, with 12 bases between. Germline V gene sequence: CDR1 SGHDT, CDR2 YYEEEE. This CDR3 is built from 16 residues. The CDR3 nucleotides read TGTGCCAGCAGCTCAACGGGGGACTCAACTAATGAAAAACTGTTTTTT. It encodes CASSSTGDSTNEKLFF.

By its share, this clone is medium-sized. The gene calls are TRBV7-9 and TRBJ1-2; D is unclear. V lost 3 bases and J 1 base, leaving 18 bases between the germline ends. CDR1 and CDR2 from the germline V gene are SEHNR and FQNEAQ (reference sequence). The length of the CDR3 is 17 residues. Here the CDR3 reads CASSFPTRVYDNYGYTF. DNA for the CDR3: TGTGCCAGCAGCTTCCCGACAAGAGTATACGATAACTATGGCTACACCTTC. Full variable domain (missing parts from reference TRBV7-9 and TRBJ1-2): DTGVSQNPRHKITKRGQNVTFRCDPISEHNRLYWYRQTLGQGPEFLTYFQNEAQLEKSRLLSDRFSAERPKGSFSTLEIQRTEQGDSAMYLCASSFPTRVYDNYGYTFGSGTRLTVV.